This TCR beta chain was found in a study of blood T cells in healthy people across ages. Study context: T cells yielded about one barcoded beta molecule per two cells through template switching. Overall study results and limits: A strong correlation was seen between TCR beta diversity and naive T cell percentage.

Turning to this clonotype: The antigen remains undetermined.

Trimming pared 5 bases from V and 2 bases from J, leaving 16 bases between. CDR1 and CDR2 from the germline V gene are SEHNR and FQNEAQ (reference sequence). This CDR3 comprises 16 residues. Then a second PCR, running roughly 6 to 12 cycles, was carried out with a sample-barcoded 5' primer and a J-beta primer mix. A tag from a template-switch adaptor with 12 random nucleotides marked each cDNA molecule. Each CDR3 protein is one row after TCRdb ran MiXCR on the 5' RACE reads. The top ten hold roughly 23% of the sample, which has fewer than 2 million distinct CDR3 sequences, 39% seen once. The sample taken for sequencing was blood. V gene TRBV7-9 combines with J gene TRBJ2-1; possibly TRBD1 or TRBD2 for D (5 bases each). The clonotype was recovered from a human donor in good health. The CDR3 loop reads CASSTSGTIPYNEQFF. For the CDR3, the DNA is TGTGCCAGCAGCACCTCCGGGACCATCCCCTACAATGAGCAGTTCTTC. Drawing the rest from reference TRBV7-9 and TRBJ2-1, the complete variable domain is DTGVSQNPRHKITKRGQNVTFRCDPISEHNRLYWYRQTLGQGPEFLTYFQNEAQLEKSRLLSDRFSAERPKGSFSTLEIQRTEQGDSAMYLCASSTSGTIPYNEQFFGPGTRLTVL.